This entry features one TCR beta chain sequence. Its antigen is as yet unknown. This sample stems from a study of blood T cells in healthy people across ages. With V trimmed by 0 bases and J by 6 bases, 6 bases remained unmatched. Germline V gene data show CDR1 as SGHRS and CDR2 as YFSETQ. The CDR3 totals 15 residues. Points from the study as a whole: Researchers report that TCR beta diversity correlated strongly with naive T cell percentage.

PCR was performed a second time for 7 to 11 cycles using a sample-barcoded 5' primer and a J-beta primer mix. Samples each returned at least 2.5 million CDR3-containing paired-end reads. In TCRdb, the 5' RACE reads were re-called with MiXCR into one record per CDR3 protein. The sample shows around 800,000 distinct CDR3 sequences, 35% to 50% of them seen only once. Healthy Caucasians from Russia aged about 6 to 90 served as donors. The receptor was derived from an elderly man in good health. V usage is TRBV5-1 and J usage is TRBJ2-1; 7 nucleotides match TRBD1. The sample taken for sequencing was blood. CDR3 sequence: CASSLGLGGSNEQFF. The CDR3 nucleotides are TGCGCCAGCAGCTTGGGTCTAGGGGGCTCCAATGAGCAGTTCTTC.